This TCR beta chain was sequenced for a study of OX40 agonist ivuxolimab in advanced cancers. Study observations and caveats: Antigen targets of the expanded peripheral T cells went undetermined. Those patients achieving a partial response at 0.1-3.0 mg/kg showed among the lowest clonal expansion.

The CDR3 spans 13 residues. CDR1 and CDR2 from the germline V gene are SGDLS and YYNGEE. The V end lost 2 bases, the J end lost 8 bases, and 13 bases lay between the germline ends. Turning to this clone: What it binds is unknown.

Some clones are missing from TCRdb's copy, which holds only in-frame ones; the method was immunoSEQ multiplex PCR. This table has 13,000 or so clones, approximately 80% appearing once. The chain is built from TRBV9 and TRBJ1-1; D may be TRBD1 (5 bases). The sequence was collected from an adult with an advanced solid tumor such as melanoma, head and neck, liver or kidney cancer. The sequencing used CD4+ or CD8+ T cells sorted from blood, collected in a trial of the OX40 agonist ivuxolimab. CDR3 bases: TGTGCCAGCAGCGTCACCGGGACCGCAGAAGCTTTCTTT. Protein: CASSVTGTAEAFF.